This T cell receptor beta chain comes out of a study of PD-1 blockade in classical Hodgkin lymphoma. Whole-study findings and limits: A significant rise in TCR diversity by C4D1 was seen for CD4+ but not CD8+ cells.

The time point denotes: cycle 4 day 1 (C4D1), after less than 7 weeks of nivolumab. The patients all showed relapse after autologous stem cell transplantation, while their brentuximab vedotin exposure varied. Magnetic negative selection of thawed PBMCs was the method by which CD4+ T cells were purified. This clone showed up just once. Its antigen is unknown. Trimming stripped 7 bases from V and 1 base from J, with 10 bases between. Germline CDR1 and CDR2: MNHNS and SASEGT. There are 13 residues in the CDR3. Profiling relied on immunoSEQ multiplex PCR, and the TCRdb table lists in-frame clones only, not all of them. The sample lists tens of thousands of clones, 84% seen once, with approximately 0.81% in the top ten.

The origin of this receptor is a human donor with classical Hodgkin lymphoma. The V call is TRBV6-1, the J call TRBJ1-1; D is perhaps TRBD1 (5 bases). The material sequenced was CD4+ T cells from blood, taken before the fourth cycle of nivolumab. CDR3 protein: CASNRGPNTEAFF. The CDR3 DNA follows: TGTGCCAGCAATCGGGGACCGAACACTGAAGCTTTCTTT.